Listed below are T cell receptor beta chains from one sample, sequenced in a study of memory CD4+ T cells and cytomegalovirus serostatus. Profiled with immunoSEQ multiplex PCR; TCRdb holds only in-frame clones, not every one. The data contain about 50,000 clones, 77% of them singletons. The specimen was memory CD4+ T cells from blood. These receptors originate from an adult in good health and CMV-seronegative. CDR3s include the opening cysteine and the closing phenylalanine or tryptophan. The D gene is left open where the match is weak. Some rows mark clone size as missing; the rest say once, few, many or name a class of expanded clone.

size,D,V,J,CDR3,DNA
-,TRBD1,TRBV7-2,TRBJ2-7,CASSLAGTGRYEQYF,TGTGCCAGCAGCTTAGCGGGGACAGGGCGGTACGAGCAGTACTTC
few,-,TRBV2,TRBJ1-2,CASSEGTAARGRANYGYTF,TGTGCCAGCAGTGAAGGGACAGCGGCAAGAGGAAGGGCTAACTATGGCTACACCTTC
-,TRBD1,TRBV11-2,TRBJ1-2,CASSPNPKTGGHGYTF,TGTGCCAGCAGCCCCAACCCCAAGACAGGGGGCCATGGCTACACCTTC
once,TRBD1,TRBV5-4,TRBJ1-2,CASSRIGQGQAINYGYTF,TGTGCCAGCAGCCGAATCGGGCAAGGACAGGCGATTAACTATGGCTACACCTTC
few,TRBD2,TRBV7-3,TRBJ2-2,CASSWTSGGESPGELFF,TGTGCCAGCAGCTGGACTAGCGGGGGGGAATCCCCCGGGGAGCTGTTTTTT
-,-,TRBV30,TRBJ1-5,CAWSVAYSNQPQHF,TGTGCCTGGAGTGTGGCATATAGCAATCAGCCCCAGCATTTT
-,TRBD1,TRBV2,TRBJ1-5,CASSEGDRNQPQHF,TGTGCCAGCAGTGAAGGGGACAGGAATCAGCCCCAGCATTTT
-,TRBD1,TRBV7-9,TRBJ2-5,CASSWTNRDRGSQETQYF,TGTGCCAGCAGCTGGACGAACCGGGACAGGGGATCCCAAGAGACCCAGTACTTC
-,TRBD1,TRBV15,TRBJ2-7,CATSRGGGSSYEQYF,TGTGCCACCAGCAGAGGAGGGGGCAGTTCCTACGAGCAGTACTTC
few,-,TRBV7-9,TRBJ2-1,CASSMNIRGNEQFF,TGTGCCAGCAGCATGAATATCAGGGGCAATGAGCAGTTCTTC
-,-,TRBV14,TRBJ1-6,CASSQKGPLYQSPLHF,TGTGCCAGCAGCCAGAAGGGACCCCTTTATCAATCACCCCTCCACTTT
-,-,TRBV5-6,TRBJ1-6,CASSYAAEGSLHF,TGTGCCAGCAGCTACGCGGCCGAGGGGTCCCTCCACTTT
-,TRBD1,TRBV2,TRBJ1-4,CASRADRVTNEKLFF,TGTGCCAGCAGGGCAGACAGGGTGACTAATGAAAAACTGTTTTTT
-,-,TRBV19,TRBJ2-5,CASSRGGASETQYF,TGTGCCAGTAGTAGGGGGGGGGCCTCTGAGACCCAGTACTTC
-,TRBD2,TRBV5-1,TRBJ2-2,CASSPRLADPTGELFF,TGCGCCAGCAGTCCCAGACTAGCGGACCCTACCGGGGAGCTGTTTTTT
-,-,TRBV6-1,TRBJ2-1,CASSEAVYPEQFF,TGTGCCAGCAGTGAAGCGGTCTATCCCGAGCAGTTCTTC
once,TRBD1,TRBV5-6,TRBJ2-4,CASSGGQGSLNIQYF,TGTGCCAGCAGCGGGGGACAGGGGTCCCTAAACATTCAGTACTTC
-,-,TRBV18,TRBJ2-7,CASSPLGDEQYF,TGTGCCAGCTCACCCCTCGGGGACGAGCAGTACTTC
-,-,TRBV5-1,TRBJ1-2,CASSLRAQGKTSGYTF,TGCGCCAGCAGCTTGAGGGCACAGGGAAAGACGAGTGGCTACACCTTC
-,-,TRBV5-1,TRBJ2-2,CASSPEGPREGTGELFF,TGCGCCAGCAGCCCTGAGGGGCCGAGGGAAGGCACCGGGGAGCTGTTTTTT
-,-,TRBV2,TRBJ1-4,CASSASQAAGEKLFF,TGTGCCAGCAGTGCTTCTCAGGCCGCCGGCGAAAAACTGTTTTTT
-,TRBD1,TRBV12-5,TRBJ2-7,CASGLVLGTGPSDF,TGTGCTAGTGGTTTGGTACTTGGGACAGGGCCGTCAGACTTC